These T cell receptor beta chains were read from a single sample in a study of T cell responses to AZD1222 COVID-19 vaccine. Produced via immunoSEQ multiplex PCR; TCRdb's table is partial and in-frame only. Of under 75,000 clones listed, 85% are singletons. Here the sequenced sample was peripheral blood, taken on day 0 of AZD1222 vaccination. The receptors here all came from an adult in good health. Each CDR3 is given with its conserved first and last residue. The D gene is left open where the match is weak. Clone size, where shown, is once, few, many, or a class for clones that have expanded.

D | size | J | V | DNA | CDR3
- | - | TRBJ1-4 | TRBV5-4 | TGTGCCAGCAGCTTGATGGGGGCTGGTGAAAAACTGTTTTTT | CASSLMGAGEKLFF
TRBD2 | - | TRBJ2-3 | TRBV3-1/TRBV3-2 | TGTGCCAGCAGCGCCAGCGGGGGGGGCACAGATACGCAGTATTTT | CASSASGGGTDTQYF
- | - | TRBJ1-1 | TRBV15 | TGTGCCACAAAGGACAGATTGATGAACACTGAAGCTTTCTTT | CATKDRLMNTEAFF
- | - | TRBJ1-1 | TRBV6-5 | TGTGCCAGCAGTTACAGTCGGCAGGGGAGGACTGAAGCTTTCTTT | CASSYSRQGRTEAFF
- | - | TRBJ2-1 | TRBV2 | TGTGCCAGCAGTGAAGGGGTTTTTAGGGACAATGAGCAGTTCTTC | CASSEGVFRDNEQFF
- | few | TRBJ2-1 | TRBV7-2 | TGTGCCAGCGGAACCGGGGCCTCCTACAATGAGCAGTTCTTC | CASGTGASYNEQFF
- | - | TRBJ2-5 | TRBV12-5 | TGTGCTAGTGGTTCAAAATTAAGAGGGGGGACCCAAGAGACCCAGTACTTC | CASGSKLRGGTQETQYF
- | - | TRBJ1-2 | TRBV29-1 | TGCAGCGCGGGACTCACATCGGGAGGCTACACCTTC | CSAGLTSGGYTF
- | - | TRBJ1-4 | TRBV7-9 | TGTGCCAGCAGCTTATTGGGGATGGAAAAACTGTTTTTT | CASSLLGMEKLFF
- | - | TRBJ2-5 | TRBV16 | TGTGCCAGCAGCCAATTTACCGGACCCCAAGAGACCCAGTACTTC | CASSQFTGPQETQYF
- | few | TRBJ1-5 | TRBV12-5 | TGTGCTAGTGGTTTGGGCCAGGGAAGCAATCAGCCCCAGCATTTT | CASGLGQGSNQPQHF
TRBD1 | - | TRBJ2-3 | TRBV5-1 | TGCGCCAGCAGCTTTTTGACCGGACAGGGATCGGCAGATACGCAGTATTTT | CASSFLTGQGSADTQYF
- | - | TRBJ2-7 | TRBV19 | TGTGCCAGTGGAAACGGGATGGGTGCGGACTTC | CASGNGMGADF
- | - | TRBJ1-4 | TRBV6-2/TRBV6-3 | TGTGCCAGCAGCAGGGGAACTAATGAAAAACTGTTTTTT | CASSRGTNEKLFF
- | few | TRBJ1-5 | TRBV21-1 | TGTGCCAGCAGCTCGGGACAGAGTAATCAGCCCCAGCATTTT | CASSSGQSNQPQHF
- | - | TRBJ2-7 | TRBV6-6 | TGTGCCAGCAGTTACTCAATAGGGGGCGAGCAGTACTTC | CASSYSIGGEQYF
- | - | TRBJ1-5 | TRBV18 | TGTGCCAGCTCACCACAAGAAAACAATCAGCCCCAGCATTTT | CASSPQENNQPQHF
- | - | TRBJ1-2 | TRBV6-5 | TGTGCCATTTTCGACAGCGACTTACGCAGCTACACCTTC | CAIFDSDLRSYTF
- | - | TRBJ2-3 | TRBV7-9 | TGTGCCAGCAGCTCCTCGGGGACCCGCACAGATACGCAGTATTTT | CASSSSGTRTDTQYF
- | - | TRBJ2-7 | TRBV5-8 | TGTGCCAGCAGCTCGGGATTCTATTGGGGCGAGCAGTACTTC | CASSSGFYWGEQYF
- | - | TRBJ1-1 | TRBV30 | TGTGCCTGGACCTCCGTTGGGGGGGGAACTGAAGCTTTCTTT | CAWTSVGGGTEAFF
TRBD2 | - | TRBJ2-1 | TRBV9 | TGTGCCAGCAGCGTAGACGATAGCGGGTACAATGAGCAGTTCTTC | CASSVDDSGYNEQFF
- | - | TRBJ1-2 | TRBV7-2 | TGTGCCAGCAGCTTAGAGGAGGGGACCCGATTAGATGGCTACACCTTC | CASSLEEGTRLDGYTF
TRBD1 | - | TRBJ1-5 | TRBV18 | TGTGCCAGCTCCCCCGACAGGGGGCGGTTGGGTAGCAATCAGCCCCAGCATTTT | CASSPDRGRLGSNQPQHF
- | - | TRBJ2-3 | TRBV9 | TGTGCCAGCAGCGTACGGACCGCAAGCGACACAGATACGCAGTATTTT | CASSVRTASDTDTQYF
- | - | TRBJ1-6 | TRBV5-8 | TGTGCCAGCAGCTTCAGGGGTAAAAATTCACCCCTCCACTTT | CASSFRGKNSPLHF
TRBD1 | - | TRBJ2-7 | TRBV5-1 | TGCGCCAGCAGCCCCGACAGGGGACGAGGTGCGCAGTACTTC | CASSPDRGRGAQYF
TRBD1 | - | TRBJ1-4 | TRBV5-1 | TGCGCCAGCAGCGGACAGGGAGGTGGCGGTGAAAAACTGTTTTTT | CASSGQGGGGEKLFF
- | - | TRBJ2-3 | TRBV5-1 | TGCGCCAGCAGCTTGAAGCAGGCCGGGCAGGGTACGCAGTATTTT | CASSLKQAGQGTQYF
- | once | TRBJ1-5 | TRBV7-2 | TGTGCCAGCAGCTTAGCCAAAGACAATCAGCCCCAGCATTTT | CASSLAKDNQPQHF
TRBD1 | - | TRBJ1-1 | TRBV7-2 | TGTGCCAGCAGGGGAGGGGGCTACACTGAAGCTTTCTTT | CASRGGGYTEAFF
- | - | TRBJ1-6 | TRBV18 | TGTGCCAGCTCACCAAAATTACTCTTACAGGGCGATAATTCACCCCTCCACTTT | CASSPKLLLQGDNSPLHF
- | - | TRBJ2-7 | TRBV5-1 | TGCGCCAGCAGCTTGGTTCCAGGAGCTTACTACGAGCAGTACTTC | CASSLVPGAYYEQYF
TRBD1 | - | TRBJ2-1 | TRBV5-4 | TGTGCCAGCAGGAGACAGGGGTCTAGAGACAATGAGCAGTTCTTC | CASRRQGSRDNEQFF
TRBD1 | - | TRBJ1-1 | TRBV9 | TGTGCCAGCAGCTTAGGTGGGACAGCGAACACTGAAGCTTTCTTT | CASSLGGTANTEAFF
TRBD1 | - | TRBJ1-2 | TRBV4-2 | TGTGCCAGCAGCCAAGACGGGACAGGGTATAAGAGCTATGGCTACACCTTC | CASSQDGTGYKSYGYTF
- | - | TRBJ1-1 | TRBV5-1 | TGCGCCAGCAGCTTGAACAGGGCGAACACTGAAGCTTTCTTT | CASSLNRANTEAFF
- | - | TRBJ2-7 | TRBV11-2 | TGTGCCAGCAGCTTTTGGGGGAATGAGCAGTACTTC | CASSFWGNEQYF
- | - | TRBJ1-4 | TRBV6-5 | TGTGCCAGCAGTTTTGGGGACATTTCTGTCGGGAAACTGTTTTTT | CASSFGDISVGKLFF
TRBD1 | once | TRBJ1-1 | TRBV9 | TGTGCCAGCAGCGGAACAGGGGGCCTAGGACGAACTGAAGCTTTCTTT | CASSGTGGLGRTEAFF
TRBD1 | - | TRBJ1-2 | TRBV9 | TGTGCCAGCAGCGTTACCCCCTCAGGACAGGGGGCTCGTTATGGCTACACCTTC | CASSVTPSGQGARYGYTF
- | - | TRBJ2-2 | TRBV10-1 | TGCGCCAGCAGTGAGGGCCGAGACACCGGGGAGCTGTTTTTT | CASSEGRDTGELFF
- | - | TRBJ1-2 | TRBV6-1 | TGTGCCAGCAGTGTACAGCCTTGGAGAGGCTACACCTTC | CASSVQPWRGYTF